Listed below are T cell receptor beta chains from one sample, sequenced in a study of kidney transplant recipient with SARS-CoV-2 infection. TCRdb passed the reads through MiXCR, listing each CDR3 protein once. The sample contains 250,000 or so distinct CDR3 sequences, around 26% of which appear only once. Sequences were derived from a blood sample, sampled at baseline and on roughly day 110 from a kidney transplant recipient. The receptors here all came from a male patient between 25 and 39 years old who had COVID-19 and was a kidney transplant recipient. Some T cells may be supplied by the graft donor. CDR3s include the opening cysteine and the closing phenylalanine or tryptophan. The order of the fields is clone size, J gene, V gene, D gene, CDR3 protein, CDR3 DNA. D genes are given only for firm matches. Size tells how often a clone was seen (once, few, many) or the class of an expanded clone, and some rows leave it out.

abundance: few
j_gene: TRBJ2-6
v_gene: TRBV19
d_gene: .
CDR3aa: CASSILFSGANVLTF
CDR3nt: TGTGCCAGTAGTATCCTCTTCTCTGGGGCCAACGTCCTGACTTTC

abundance: many
j_gene: TRBJ1-1
v_gene: TRBV27
d_gene: .
CDR3aa: CASRTRWGPWTEAFF
CDR3nt: TGTGCCAGCAGAACTCGCTGGGGGCCTTGGACTGAAGCTTTCTTT

abundance: many
j_gene: TRBJ1-1
v_gene: TRBV3-1
d_gene: .
CDR3aa: CASSRPGTEAFF
CDR3nt: TGTGCCAGCTCTCGCCCCGGCACTGAAGCTTTCTTT

abundance: .
j_gene: TRBJ2-5
v_gene: TRBV7-2
d_gene: TRBD2
CDR3aa: CASSGPGASGRGQETQYF
CDR3nt: TGTGCCAGCAGCGGTCCGGGGGCTAGCGGGAGGGGGCAAGAGACCCAGTACTTC

abundance: many
j_gene: TRBJ1-5
v_gene: TRBV6-5
d_gene: .
CDR3aa: CASKHRVDYSNQPQHF
CDR3nt: TGTGCCAGCAAGCACAGGGTGGACTATAGCAATCAGCCCCAGCATTTT

abundance: many
j_gene: TRBJ1-1
v_gene: TRBV27
d_gene: TRBD1
CDR3aa: CASSPETGGFTEAFF
CDR3nt: TGTGCCAGCAGTCCTGAGACAGGGGGCTTTACTGAAGCTTTCTTT

abundance: many
j_gene: TRBJ1-5
v_gene: TRBV28
d_gene: .
CDR3aa: CASSLGGIRSPQHF
CDR3nt: TGTGCCAGCAGTTTGGGGGGAATCCGCAGCCCCCAGCATTTT

abundance: many
j_gene: TRBJ1-1
v_gene: TRBV20-1
d_gene: .
CDR3aa: CSARSPNTEAFF
CDR3nt: TGCAGTGCTAGATCCCCCAACACTGAAGCTTTCTTT

abundance: many
j_gene: TRBJ2-3
v_gene: TRBV21-1
d_gene: .
CDR3aa: CASSYFVATVMQDTQYF
CDR3nt: TGTGCCAGCAGTTATTTTGTAGCTACAGTCATGCAAGATACGCAGTATTTT

abundance: many
j_gene: TRBJ2-6
v_gene: TRBV6-6
d_gene: .
CDR3aa: CASSRWEQSRANVLTF
CDR3nt: TGTGCCAGCAGTAGGTGGGAACAAAGTCGGGCCAACGTCCTGACTTTC

abundance: many
j_gene: TRBJ1-2
v_gene: TRBV7-6
d_gene: .
CDR3aa: CASSCARESRKTYGYTF
CDR3nt: TGTGCCAGCAGCTGCGCTCGTGAATCTCGAAAGACCTATGGCTACACCTTC

abundance: many
j_gene: TRBJ2-2
v_gene: TRBV3-1
d_gene: .
CDR3aa: CASSGKDPISGLTGELFF
CDR3nt: TGTGCCAGCAGCGGTAAAGATCCCATTTCAGGCTTGACCGGGGAGCTGTTTTTT

abundance: many
j_gene: TRBJ1-2
v_gene: TRBV19
d_gene: .
CDR3aa: CASSGEWTNRKTYGYTF
CDR3nt: TGTGCCAGTAGTGGTGAGTGGACAAATCGAAAGACCTATGGCTACACCTTC

abundance: many
j_gene: TRBJ2-1
v_gene: TRBV2
d_gene: TRBD1
CDR3aa: CASHWDSQNNEQFF
CDR3nt: TGTGCCAGCCACTGGGACAGCCAAAACAATGAGCAGTTCTTC

abundance: many
j_gene: TRBJ2-7
v_gene: TRBV5-1
d_gene: TRBD2
CDR3aa: CASSLEWGGDAEQYF
CDR3nt: TGCGCCAGCAGCTTGGAGTGGGGAGGGGATGCCGAGCAGTACTTC

abundance: few
j_gene: TRBJ2-3
v_gene: TRBV5-4
d_gene: .
CDR3aa: CASSLGGASSTDTQYF
CDR3nt: TGTGCCAGCAGCTTGGGGGGCGCCTCTAGCACAGATACGCAGTATTTT

abundance: many
j_gene: TRBJ1-3
v_gene: TRBV3-1
d_gene: .
CDR3aa: CASSQDPGNTIYF
CDR3nt: TGTGCCAGCAGCCAAGACCCTGGAAACACCATATATTTT

abundance: few
j_gene: TRBJ2-3
v_gene: TRBV29-1
d_gene: TRBD2
CDR3aa: CSVGTGSGYTDTQYF
CDR3nt: TGCAGCGTTGGAACAGGTAGCGGGTACACAGATACGCAGTATTTT

abundance: few
j_gene: TRBJ2-3
v_gene: TRBV28
d_gene: TRBD2
CDR3aa: CASSRLGTSGTQYF
CDR3nt: TGTGCCAGCAGTCGCCTCGGGACTAGCGGCACGCAGTATTTT

abundance: many
j_gene: TRBJ1-5
v_gene: TRBV7-9
d_gene: .
CDR3aa: CASSSHPNQPQHF
CDR3nt: TGTGCCAGCAGCTCGCATCCTAATCAGCCCCAGCATTTT